This TCR beta chain came from a study of blood T cell repertoires in COVID-19. Study as a whole: Samples of COVID-19 (acute and convalescent) were obtained from the United States, Italy and Spain. Sample material is recorded as cDNA or gDNA derived from T cells, B-cell-depleted T cells, or PBMCs.

Original analysis: Amplification with reference gene primers provided the estimates of nucleated cell counts. TCRdb's table, derived via immunoSEQ multiplex PCR, lists solely in-frame clones and lacks some. The D gene and trimming were derived from the DNA, and the V and J assignments and clone size from that table. This sample yields around 200,000 clones, of which around 83% are seen a single time; roughly 8.2% belongs to the top ten. Germline CDR1 and CDR2: MNHEY and SVGAGI. The V and J ends lost 6 bases and 5 bases respectively, with 14 bases between them. CDR3 length: 14 amino acids. Sequencing input: peripheral blood. The receptor was isolated from a woman in her forties or fifties with acute or convalescent COVID-19. This chain joins TRBV6-5 and TRBJ2-1; D unclear. CDR3 in amino acids: CASRPLARNNEQFF. Written as DNA, the CDR3 is TGTGCCAGCAGGCCGTTAGCACGGAACAATGAGCAGTTCTTC.